These 28 T cell receptor beta chains were sequenced from one sample in a study of T cell repertoires in cytomegalovirus infection. Each CDR3 protein is one row after TCRdb ran MiXCR on the reads. Altogether some 350,000 distinct CDR3 sequences are present, approximately 30% being singletons, with the ten largest covering approximately 13%. These receptors have no known antigen. The specimen comprised cultured PBMCs, sampled from culture after CMV antigen stimulation. All receptors derive from a human donor in good health (CMV status not recorded). Some clones in this sample may be carry-over from other donors' samples.

J is TRBJ2-5 and V is TRBV11-2; 8 positions agree with TRBD1. This CDR3 contains 15 residues. V gave up 5 bases and J gave up 1 base; unmatched junction bases: 6. From germline, CDR1 is SGHAT and CDR2 FQNNGV. This CDR3 reads CASSDRGTIQETQYF. The CDR3 DNA follows: TGTGCCAGCAGCGACAGGGGCACCATCCAAGAGACCCAGTACTTC.

V and J are TRBV29-1 and TRBJ1-2; no clear D. Per germline, CDR1 SQVTM and CDR2 ANQGSEA. There are 12 residues in the CDR3. V shed 0 bases and J shed 8 bases, with 10 bases lying between them. In DNA form, the CDR3 reads TGCAGCGTTGAAGATTATAGGGAGGGCTACACCTTC. Protein product: CSVEDYREGYTF.

V gene TRBV6-1 combines with J gene TRBJ2-5; D is unresolved. Germline V gene lookup returns CDR1 MNHNS and CDR2 SASEGT. The CDR3 loop spans 12 amino acids. V lost 10 bases and J lost 5, with 14 bases in between. The CDR3 DNA reads as TGTGCCATCCGACACCCTCTGGAGACCCAGTACTTC. Protein: CAIRHPLETQYF.

At least ten counts were recorded for this clonotype. The V and J genes are TRBV7-2 and TRBJ1-6, with D perhaps TRBD1 (5 bases). The CDR3 loop spans 15 amino acids. V was trimmed by 2 bases and J by 5 bases, leaving 10 bases between them. Germline loops: CDR1 SGHTA, CDR2 FQGNSA. This CDR3 reads CASSLTGGDNSPLHF. The CDR3 coding sequence is TGTGCCAGCAGCTTAACCGGGGGAGATAATTCACCCCTCCACTTT.

In its sample, this clonotype was seen a few times. V and J are TRBV28 and TRBJ2-7; no firm D call. V lost 3 bases, J lost 7 bases, and 10 bases lay in between. The CDR3 length is 12 residues. Germline V gives CDR1 MDHEN, CDR2 SYDVKM. CDR3 DNA sequence: TGTGCCAGCAGTTTTTGGTTGGGGGAGCAGTACTTC. It codes for CASSFWLGEQYF.

The chain links TRBV7-9 to TRBJ1-4; D gene ambiguous. CDR3 length equals 13 residues. Germline CDR1 is SEHNR and CDR2 is FQNEAQ (reference sequence). V shed 2 bases and J shed 6 bases, with 7 bases lying between them. In DNA form, the CDR3 reads TGTGCCAGCAGCTTATCGCAAGATGAAAAACTGTTTTTT. Translating gives CASSLSQDEKLFF. The full variable domain, rest sourced from reference TRBV7-9 and TRBJ1-4, is DTGVSQNPRHKITKRGQNVTFRCDPISEHNRLYWYRQTLGQGPEFLTYFQNEAQLEKSRLLSDRFSAERPKGSFSTLEIQRTEQGDSAMYLCASSLSQDEKLFFGSGTQLSVL.

This clonotype was seen a few times. The chain couples TRBV15 to TRBJ2-2; D remains ambiguous. Looked up from germline, CDR1 is LNHNV and CDR2 is YYDKDF (reference sequence). Trimming shortened V by 1 base and J by 5 bases, and 11 bases separated the two germline ends. This CDR3 is 15 amino acids long. DNA for the CDR3: TGTGCCACCAGCAGAGGTTCAAGTCGAACCGGGGAGCTGTTTTTT. Translating it yields CATSRGSSRTGELFF.

Relative to its sample, this clonotype is medium-sized. The V and J genes are TRBV7-2 and TRBJ1-1; 7 bases map to TRBD1. The germline gives CDR1 SGHTA, CDR2 FQGNSA. The CDR3 contains 14 residues. Trimming removed 5 bases from V and 5 bases from J; junction bases left unmatched: 8. CDR3 residues: CASSQRQGWTEAFF. CDR3 coding DNA: TGTGCCAGCAGCCAACGACAGGGTTGGACTGAAGCTTTCTTT.

This clonotype showed up just a few times. The chain couples TRBV7-9 to TRBJ2-1; 10 nucleotides align to TRBD1. The germline V gene encodes CDR1 SEHNR and CDR2 FQNEAQ (reference sequence). V lost 0 bases to trimming and J lost 5 bases; unmatched junction nucleotides: 7. The CDR3 is made up of 17 amino acids. For the CDR3, the DNA is TGTGCCAGCAGCTTAGCGCTGGACAGGGGGTCCAACAATGAGCAGTTCTTC. Protein sequence: CASSLALDRGSNNEQFF.

V usage is TRBV11-3 and J usage is TRBJ2-6, with D unclear. CDR1 and CDR2 from the germline V gene are SGHNT and YENEEA. The CDR3 runs to 12 residues. Trimming left V 3 bases short and J 8 bases short, with 5 bases between. CDR3 nucleotides: TGTGCCAGCAGCTTCCGAACCAACGTCCTGACTTTC. This encodes CASSFRTNVLTF.

Only one count was recorded for this clonotype. The chain combines TRBV11-2 with TRBJ2-5; possibly TRBD1 for D (5 bases). This CDR3 has 15 amino acids. CDR1 SGHAT and CDR2 FQNNGV come from the germline V gene. Trimming removed 3 bases at V and 4 bases at J, with 15 bases between. CDR3 DNA sequence: TGTGCCAGCAGCTTTAGCCCAGGGCCAGGAGAGACCCAGTACTTC. This sequence encodes CASSFSPGPGETQYF. The full variable domain, in which reference TRBV11-2 and TRBJ2-5 provide the parts outside the CDR3, is EAGVAQSPRYKIIEKRQSVAFWCNPISGHATLYWYQQILGQGPKLLIQFQNNGVVDDSQLPKDRFSAERLKGVDSTLKIQPAKLEDSAVYLCASSFSPGPGETQYFGPGTRLLVL.

This clonotype turned up a few times. The rearrangement links TRBV27 to TRBJ2-7; possible D gene TRBD2, 5 bases. Trimming removed 5 bases at V and 1 base at J, with 21 bases between. CDR3 length: 17 residues. Germline V gives CDR1 MNHEY, CDR2 SMNVEV (reference sequence). The CDR3 spells CASSAAASKTGSYEQYV. DNA of the CDR3: TGTGCCAGCAGTGCGGCGGCTAGCAAAACTGGGTCCTACGAGCAGTACGTC.

CDR3 loop: CASSLAGGFIGETQYF. The CDR3 DNA follows: TGTGCCAGCAGCTTAGCGGGAGGCTTCATCGGGGAGACCCAGTACTTC. The chain has TRBV7-6 and TRBJ2-5; the D gene is possibly TRBD2 (6 bases). CDR1 SGHVS and CDR2 FNYEAQ come from the germline V gene. Trimming took off 0 bases at V and 5 bases at J, with 16 bases between the two ends. There are 16 residues in the CDR3.

The rearrangement links TRBV24-1 to TRBJ2-1; possible D gene TRBD1, 6 bases. V gave up 3 bases and J gave up 8 bases, with 19 bases separating them. Germline-derived CDR1 and CDR2 are KGHDR and SFDVKD. This CDR3 spans 16 amino acids. This CDR3 is CATSDQYRVNRDEQFF. CDR3 sequence (DNA): TGTGCCACCAGTGATCAATACAGGGTTAATAGGGATGAGCAGTTCTTC.

This clonotype was counted ten times or more. The chain joins TRBV7-6 to TRBJ2-7; the D gene is possibly TRBD2 (6 bases). Germline V lookup: CDR1 SGHVS, CDR2 FNYEAQ. V lost 8 bases and J lost 4, with 12 bases in between. The CDR3 covers 12 residues. CDR3 coding DNA: TGTGCCAGCGGACGGGAGTGGTACGAGCAGTACTTC. Its protein product is CASGREWYEQYF.

The rearrangement joins TRBV20-1 to TRBJ2-1; 12 bases match TRBD2. V shed 2 bases, J shed 9 bases, and the junction held 11 bases outside the gene matches. From germline, CDR1 is DFQATT and CDR2 SNEGSKA (reference sequence). The CDR3 extends over 16 amino acids. The CDR3 sequence: CSARQTGLAGLGEQFF. For the CDR3, the DNA is TGCAGTGCTAGACAAACCGGACTAGCGGGACTTGGTGAGCAGTTCTTC.

This clonotype was found many times. The V gene is TRBV7-2, the J gene TRBJ1-5; 11 bases map to TRBD1. The CDR3 contains 18 residues. Germline V CDR1 and CDR2: SGHTA, FQGNSA. With 5 bases clipped from V and 0 bases from J, the junction kept 9 bases outside the gene matches. This CDR3 reads CASSGMGTGGFSNQPQHF. As DNA, the CDR3 is TGTGCCAGCAGCGGGATGGGGACAGGGGGATTTAGCAATCAGCCCCAGCATTTT.

The chain employs TRBV7-2 and TRBJ2-5, with TRBD1 matching over 8 bases. Germline CDR1 reads SGHTA; CDR2 reads FQGNSA. This CDR3 comprises 13 residues. V lost 5 bases, J lost 6 bases, and 5 bases stayed unmatched. The CDR3 protein is CASSLDRGQTQYF. The CDR3 nucleotides are TGTGCCAGCAGCCTCGACAGGGGTCAGACCCAGTACTTC.

A few counts support this clonotype. CDR3 DNA: TGCAGCGCCCAGGGGACGGGAGCTGGCAATGAGCAGTTCTTC. Translation: CSAQGTGAGNEQFF. The gene calls are TRBV29-1 and TRBJ2-1, with D perhaps assigned TRBD1 or TRBD2 (6 bases each). V was pared by 7 bases and J by 6 bases, with 19 bases between. Per the germline V gene, CDR1 is SQVTM and CDR2 is ANQGSEA. This CDR3 is 14 amino acids long.

The CDR3 here is CASSNPPWLQPRSSYEQYV. CDR3 DNA: TGTGCCAGCAGCAACCCCCCCTGGCTTCAACCCAGGAGCTCCTACGAGCAGTACGTC. The gene calls are TRBV25-1 and TRBJ2-7; the D is unclear. The germline V gene has CDR1 MGHDK and CDR2 SYGVNS. The CDR3 runs to 19 residues. The V end was cut by 6 bases, the J end by 0 bases, with 27 bases between.

The V and J genes are TRBV20-1 and TRBJ2-5; TRBD2 is a possible D gene (7 bases). From germline, CDR1 is DFQATT and CDR2 SNEGSKA (reference sequence). Trimming removed 6 bases at V and 5 bases at J, with 19 bases between. CDR3 length equals 14 residues. The DNA for the CDR3 is TGCAGTGCCGTTAGGGGGGGAATCGGGGAGACCCAGTACTTC. Translated: CSAVRGGIGETQYF.

The chain is built from TRBV6-2 or TRBV6-3 and TRBJ2-1; 9 nucleotides align to TRBD2. The CDR3 is made up of 19 amino acids. V gave up 2 bases and J gave up 1 base; unmatched junction bases: 12. The germline gives CDR1 MNHEY, CDR2 SVGEGT. This chain's CDR3 is CASSYRASGREGSYNEQFF. The DNA of the CDR3 is TGTGCCAGCAGTTACCGTGCTAGCGGGCGGGAGGGGTCCTACAATGAGCAGTTCTTC.

This chain links TRBV29-1 with TRBJ1-1, with D hard to call. Trimming removed 4 bases at V and 6 bases at J, with 12 bases between. The CDR3 has 12 residues. The V gene's germline CDR1 is SQVTM and CDR2 ANQGSEA. The CDR3 sequence: CSVGREYPEAFF. The DNA for the CDR3 is TGCAGCGTTGGTAGGGAGTACCCTGAAGCTTTCTTT.

The table lists this clonotype with a few counts. V is TRBV12-3 or TRBV12-4 and J is TRBJ1-1; no clear D. V dropped 3 bases and J dropped 4 bases, with 12 bases sitting between them. CDR3 length: 14 amino acids. The CDR3 DNA is TGTGCCAGCAGTTTCACAGCGGAGGGCACTGAAGCTTTCTTT. Translated: CASSFTAEGTEAFF.

This sequence joins TRBV27 and TRBJ1-2; no reliable D call. With 6 bases removed from V and 4 bases from J, the gap between germline ends came to 21 bases. CDR1 and CDR2 (germline): MNHEY, SMNVEV (reference sequence). CDR3 length equals 16 residues. The DNA of the CDR3 is TGTGCCAGCAGAGCCCCCACACGGGATGTCGGCTATGGCTACACCTTC. Protein sequence: CASRAPTRDVGYGYTF.

A word on this clonotype: A much more abundant neighbour one base away suggests this may be a read error. The CDR3 is CASSEPSVVKLFF. The DNA for the CDR3 is TGTGCCAGCAGTGAACCCTCGGTCGTCAAGCTGTTTTTT. The V call is TRBV2, the J call TRBJ2-2; D is ambiguous. Trimming took off 2 bases at V and 12 bases at J, with 13 bases between the two ends. There are 13 residues in the CDR3. CDR1 SNHLY and CDR2 FYNNEI come from the germline V gene.

Many counts were recorded for this clonotype. J is TRBJ2-1 and V is TRBV7-8; 11 bases match TRBD1. The CDR3 loop spans 15 amino acids. The germline V gene encodes CDR1 SGHVS and CDR2 FQNEAQ. V dropped 5 bases and J dropped 3; count of bases not matched to a gene: 3. CDR3 in amino acids: CASSRTGGYYNEQFF. Here the CDR3 DNA reads TGTGCCAGCAGCAGGACAGGGGGCTACTACAATGAGCAGTTCTTC.

There are a few counts of this clonotype. The chain links TRBV14 to TRBJ2-7; D unclear. The CDR3 covers 14 residues. Trimming took off 6 bases at V and 5 bases at J, with 17 bases between the two ends. Per germline, CDR1 SGHDN and CDR2 FVKESK. CDR3 amino acids: CASRPTAVPNEQYF. The CDR3 DNA reads as TGTGCCAGCAGACCTACCGCGGTTCCCAACGAGCAGTACTTC.